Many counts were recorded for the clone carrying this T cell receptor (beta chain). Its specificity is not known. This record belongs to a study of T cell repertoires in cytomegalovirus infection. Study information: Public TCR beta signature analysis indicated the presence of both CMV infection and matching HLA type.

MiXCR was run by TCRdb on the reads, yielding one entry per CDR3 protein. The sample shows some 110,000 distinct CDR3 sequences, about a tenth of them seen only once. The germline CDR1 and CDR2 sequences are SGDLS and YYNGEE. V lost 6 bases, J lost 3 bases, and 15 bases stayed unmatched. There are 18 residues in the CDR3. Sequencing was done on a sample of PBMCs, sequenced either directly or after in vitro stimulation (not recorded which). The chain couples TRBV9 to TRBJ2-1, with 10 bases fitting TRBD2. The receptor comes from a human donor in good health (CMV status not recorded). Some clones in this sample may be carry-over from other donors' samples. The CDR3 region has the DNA TGTGCCAGCACCCCCTGGCCTAGCGGGAGAATCTACTACAATGAGCAGTTCTTC. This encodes CASTPWPSGRIYYNEQFF.